This T cell receptor beta chain was identified in a study of cytomegalovirus exposure and HLA in healthy donors. At the level of the study: There were some 120 million unique TCR beta sequences, drawn from roughly 200 million T cells, in an earlier analysis. Among around 400 genotyped donors, approximately 80% fell in the Caucasian-associated ancestry cluster.

A multiplex PCR was run with 60 Vbeta primers and 13 Jbeta primers. TCRdb's table, derived via immunoSEQ multiplex PCR, lists solely in-frame clones and lacks some. Here the sample spans 150,000 to 200,000 clones, more than 65% being singletons. The V and J ends lost 6 bases and 9 bases, in that order; junction bases with no gene match: 11. The CDR3 length is 14 residues. Germline assignment: CDR1 KGHSH and CDR2 LQKENI. Whole-study results and caveats: Being productive about 87% or about 30% of the time was typical of most TCR beta V segments in an earlier analysis.

On this clone itself: Its antigen is still unknown.

The sequencing sample was made of PBMCs. The gene calls are TRBV18 and TRBJ1-3, with TRBD1 matching 7 bases. The sequence derives from a man aged 35 to 55 in good health and CMV-seropositive. The CDR3 nucleotides are TGTGCCAGCTCCCCCAGAGGGACAGTACGCACCATATATTTT. It translates to CASSPRGTVRTIYF.